Following are 8 T cell receptor beta chains from one sample sequenced in a study of blood T cell repertoires in COVID-19. Sequencing was performed with immunoSEQ multiplex PCR; in TCRdb, only in-frame clones are kept and a portion is missing. The sample shows about 180,000 clones, roughly four fifths of them seen only once. The source material was peripheral blood. The source of these receptors is a woman between 65 and 79 years old with COVID-19, enrolled during active disease.

The V call is TRBV24-1, the J call TRBJ2-1; TRBD1 matches at 11 bases. The CDR3 contains 14 residues. Germline CDR1 and CDR2: KGHDR and SFDVKD. Losses at the gene ends were 12 bases for V and 4 bases for J; bases not matched to a gene: 7. The CDR3, as DNA: TGTGCCGTTGGGACAGGGGGACTATACAATGAGCAGTTCTTC. This encodes CAVGTGGLYNEQFF.

CDR3 DNA sequence: TGTGCCTGGATCGGGGACAGGGCTCTTAGAAGGGGTGGCTACACCTTC. Its translation is CAWIGDRALRRGGYTF. This rearrangement joins TRBV30 to TRBJ1-2, with 9 bases identical to TRBD1. The germline V gene encodes CDR1 GTSNPN and CDR2 SVGIG (reference sequence). J was trimmed by 7 bases and V by 4 bases; bases with no gene match: 16. The CDR3 extends over 16 amino acids.

The V gene is TRBV7-2, the J gene TRBJ1-2, with 12 bases aligning to TRBD1. Germline V CDR1 and CDR2: SGHTA, FQGNSA. Trimming took 5 bases from V and 5 from J; bases not matched to a gene: 6. This CDR3 region has 15 residues. The CDR3 sequence is CASSQGTGGLYGYTF. As DNA, the CDR3 is TGTGCCAGCAGCCAGGGGACAGGGGGCCTGTATGGCTACACCTTC.

V gene TRBV21-1 combines with J gene TRBJ1-2; the table's D call of TRBD1 was not tested on the DNA. TRBV21-1 is listed as a pseudogene. CDR3 length equals 16 residues. This chain's CDR3 is CASSTTGGAAACGYTF. Here the CDR3 DNA reads TGTGCCAGCAGCACCACAGGGGGCGCGGCGGCCTGTGGCTACACCTTC.

The chain combines TRBV7-2 with TRBJ1-2; a possible D gene is TRBD1 (5 bases). This CDR3 spans 15 amino acids. Trimming shortened V by 5 bases and J by 7 bases, and 20 bases separated the two germline ends. Germline V gives CDR1 SGHTA, CDR2 FQGNSA. The DNA for the CDR3 is TGTGCCAGCAGCGTCGGGGGAGGGACCCTCCTTGGCTACACCTTC. Its protein product is CASSVGGGTLLGYTF.

This sequence joins TRBV6-4 and TRBJ2-7; D might be TRBD1 (6 bases). V was shortened by 7 bases and J by 2 bases, with 12 bases between the two germline ends. The germline V gene has CDR1 MRHNA and CDR2 SNTAGT. CDR3 length: 13 residues. DNA for the CDR3: TGTGCCAGCATGGGGGCAGGCGCCTACGAGCAGTACTTC. Translating it yields CASMGAGAYEQYF.

J is TRBJ1-1 and V is TRBV5-6; D not resolved. CDR3 length equals 13 residues. Germline values: CDR1 SGHDT, CDR2 YYEEEE. V shed 7 bases and J shed 7 bases, with 17 bases lying between them. Here the CDR3 DNA reads TGTGCCAGCGGACCGGTAGCTGGGAGTGAAGCTTTCTTT. This translates into CASGPVAGSEAFF. The complete variable domain, with remaining parts taken from reference TRBV5-6 and TRBJ1-1, reads DAGVTQSPTHLIKTRGQQVTLRCSPKSGHDTVSWYQQALGQGPQFIFQYYEEEERQRGNFPDRFSGHQFPNYSSELNVNALLLGDSALYLCASGPVAGSEAFFGQGTRLTVV.

Note on this clone: The junction departs from germline at one end; a sequencing error may be responsible. This sequence joins TRBV30 and TRBJ2-1; TRBD2 matches at 9 bases. Germline values: CDR1 GTSNPN, CDR2 SVGIG (reference sequence). The CDR3 is 15 amino acids. The CDR3 loop reads CAWSPMTKGAGGQIF. In nucleotides, the CDR3 is TGTGCCTGGAGTCCGATGACTAAGGGAGCGGGAGGCCAGATCTTC.